Listed here are 27 T cell receptor beta chains from one sample, sequenced in a study of memory CD4+ T cells and cytomegalovirus serostatus. Single viable CD3+CD4+CD8-CD45RO+ cells were sorted as the memory CD4+ T cells. Profiling relied on immunoSEQ multiplex PCR, and the TCRdb table lists in-frame clones only, not all of them. Of tens of thousands of clones listed, roughly 78% were seen once; the top ten hold about 0.8%. Source material: memory CD4+ T cells from blood. These receptor sequences come from an adult in good health and CMV-seronegative.

This clone appeared a single time. J is TRBJ1-3 and V is TRBV6-1; D unclear. The CDR3 length is 19 residues. The V gene lost 1 base and the J gene lost 4 bases, with 23 bases spanning the gap. CDR1 is MNHNS and CDR2 is SASEGT in the germline V gene. The CDR3 nucleotides are TGTGCCAGCAGTGAAGTTGGTAGTCAGACTCGAACTCTGGGAAACACCATATATTTT. Translation gives CASSEVGSQTRTLGNTIYF.

This rearrangement joins TRBV7-9 to TRBJ1-1; D unresolved. This CDR3 spans 15 amino acids. CDR1 and CDR2 (germline): SEHNR, FQNEAQ (reference sequence). With 0 bases removed from V and 1 base from J, the gap between germline ends came to 9 bases. The CDR3 sequence is CASSLAVARNTEAFF. The CDR3 nucleotides read TGTGCCAGCAGCTTAGCTGTTGCGAGGAACACTGAAGCTTTCTTT.

The count of this clone is one. This chain uses TRBV15 with TRBJ1-1, with 7 bases aligning to TRBD1. This CDR3 comprises 16 residues. V lost 0 bases and J lost 5; bases outside the gene matches: 9. Germline V gene sequence: CDR1 LNHNV, CDR2 YYDKDF (reference sequence). This CDR3 is CATSRDGPGGRTEAFF. CDR3 nucleotide sequence: TGTGCCACCAGCAGAGATGGGCCAGGGGGAAGAACTGAAGCTTTCTTT.

J is TRBJ1-1 and V is TRBV7-2; D may be TRBD1 (5 bases). This CDR3 spans 15 amino acids. The germline V and J ends were trimmed by 4 bases and 5 bases, with 17 bases remaining between them. CDR1 and CDR2 from the germline V gene are SGHTA and FQGNSA. The CDR3 sequence: CASSSPFGRGTEAFF. CDR3 in DNA: TGTGCCAGCAGCTCCCCCTTCGGGCGGGGGACTGAAGCTTTCTTT.

V is TRBV18 and J is TRBJ2-2; TRBD1 matches 8 bases. Germline lookup yields CDR1 KGHSH and CDR2 LQKENI. This CDR3 contains 15 residues. With V trimmed by 4 bases and J by 5 bases, 6 bases remained unmatched. The chain's CDR3 is CASSHRQGWTGELFF. In nucleotides, the CDR3 is TGTGCCAGCTCACACCGACAGGGGTGGACCGGGGAGCTGTTTTTT. Supplemented by reference TRBV18 and TRBJ2-2, the full variable domain reads NAGVMQNPRHLVRRRGQEARLRCSPMKGHSHVYWYRQLPEEGLKFMVYLQKENIIDESGMPKERFSAEFPKEGPSILRIQQVVRGDSAAYFCASSHRQGWTGELFFGEGSRLTVL.

The CDR3 loop reads CASGGGGHTEAFF. The CDR3 coding sequence is TGTGCCAGCGGGGGAGGGGGGCATACTGAAGCTTTCTTT. The chain joins TRBV5-6 to TRBJ1-1, with D possibly matching TRBD1 (6 bases). The ends were cut back, 7 bases at V and 5 bases at J, with 15 bases in the middle. CDR1 is SGHDT, CDR2 YYEEEE, per germline. This CDR3 spans 13 amino acids.

The J gene is TRBJ2-3, the V gene TRBV30; D gene ambiguous. Germline CDR1 GTSNPN, CDR2 SVGIG (reference sequence). The length of the CDR3 is 14 residues. Trimming took off 2 bases at V and 4 bases at J, with 13 bases between the two ends. This CDR3 reads CAWSLSLSADTQYF. CDR3 bases: TGTGCCTGGAGTCTATCCCTCAGCGCAGATACGCAGTATTTT.

CDR3 protein: CASRSRGQGNQPQHF. The DNA for the CDR3 is TGTGCCAGCCGGAGCCGGGGGCAGGGTAATCAGCCCCAGCATTTT. The chain combines TRBV2 with TRBJ1-5, with D possibly TRBD1 on 6 matching bases. The V end was cut by 8 bases, the J end by 4 bases, with 18 bases between. In germline, CDR1 is SNHLY, CDR2 FYNNEI. The CDR3 extends over 15 amino acids. Filled out from reference TRBV2 and TRBJ1-5, the complete variable domain reads EPEVTQTPSHQVTQMGQEVILRCVPISNHLYFYWYRQILGQKVEFLVSFYNNEISEKSEIFDDQFSVERPDGSNFTLKIRSTKLEDSAMYFCASRSRGQGNQPQHFGDGTRLSIL.

This chain uses TRBV29-1 with TRBJ1-1; no clear D. Germline CDR1 SQVTM, CDR2 ANQGSEA. The CDR3 is 10 residues long. V was cut by 8 bases and J by 6 bases, with 10 bases left in between. CDR3 in DNA: TGCAGCATTCACAGCGCTGAAGCTTTCTTT. It is translated as CSIHSAEAFF.

The rearrangement uses TRBV10-1 and TRBJ1-5; 8 bases align to TRBD1. CDR1 and CDR2 (germline): WNHNN, SYGVQD (reference sequence). The trim removed 4 bases at V and 3 bases at J, leaving 5 bases unmatched. The CDR3 contains 15 residues. CDR3 residues: CASSARQGLNQPQHF. The CDR3 region has the DNA TGCGCCAGCAGTGCAAGACAGGGGCTCAATCAGCCCCAGCATTTT.

The genes are TRBV27 and TRBJ1-2; 8 positions agree with TRBD1. J was trimmed by 3 bases and V by 2 bases; bases with no gene match: 5. Germline V gene data show CDR1 as MNHEY and CDR2 as SMNVEV (reference sequence). The CDR3 runs to 15 residues. DNA of the CDR3: TGTGCCAGCAGTTTAGTAACAGGGGGAGACTATGGCTACACCTTC. Residues: CASSLVTGGDYGYTF.

The V gene is TRBV6-1, the J gene TRBJ1-1; D unresolved. The CDR3 covers 13 residues. Germline V gives CDR1 MNHNS, CDR2 SASEGT. The V end was cut by 8 bases, the J end by 6 bases, with 16 bases between. This chain's CDR3 is CASCPGPTAEAFF. CDR3 bases: TGTGCCAGCTGCCCCGGGCCCACCGCTGAAGCTTTCTTT.

V usage is TRBV29-1 and J usage is TRBJ1-2, with D possibly being TRBD1 (6 bases). Trimming took 6 bases from V and 8 from J, leaving 10 bases between them. Per the germline V gene, CDR1 is SQVTM and CDR2 is ANQGSEA. CDR3 length: 10 amino acids. CDR3 sequence: CSVSGEGYTF. CDR3 nucleotide sequence: TGCAGCGTCTCAGGGGAAGGCTACACCTTC.

V and J are TRBV29-1 and TRBJ2-3, with D unresolved. The length of the CDR3 is 12 residues. Trimming took 8 bases from V and 0 from J, leaving 9 bases between them. Looked up from germline, CDR1 is SQVTM and CDR2 is ANQGSEA. For the CDR3, the DNA is TGCAGCTCGACAAGTAGCACAGATACGCAGTATTTT. Protein sequence: CSSTSSTDTQYF.

This clone was counted only a few times. This chain connects TRBV7-2 to TRBJ1-2; TRBD1 matches 9 bases. Looked up from germline, CDR1 is SGHTA and CDR2 is FQGNSA. The CDR3 sequence is 14 residues long. Trimming took 5 bases from V and 5 from J; bases not matched to a gene: 6. The CDR3 here is CASSRDRVFYGYTF. CDR3 bases: TGTGCCAGCAGCCGGGACAGGGTTTTTTATGGCTACACCTTC.

This clone occurred once. V and J are TRBV5-8 and TRBJ1-5, with a tentative D call TRBD1 (5 bases). Germline CDR1 is SGHTS and CDR2 is YDEGEE. Deletions cut 4 bases from V and 0 bases from J, with 17 bases between. This CDR3 is 17 amino acids long. In DNA, the CDR3 is TGTGCCAGCAGCGCCCTCGGGGGGTTGAATAGCAATCAGCCCCAGCATTTT. Protein product: CASSALGGLNSNQPQHF.

The V and J genes are TRBV5-1 and TRBJ2-5; D may match TRBD1 or TRBD2 (5 bases each). The germline V and J ends were trimmed by 4 bases and 1 base, with 20 bases remaining between them. The CDR3 has 17 amino acids. CDR1 is SGHRS, CDR2 YFSETQ, per germline. CDR3 nucleotides: TGCGCCAGCAGCGCGGGCCAGGGAAGTTCTGTCCAAGAGACCCAGTACTTC. It specifies CASSAGQGSSVQETQYF.

The rearrangement joins TRBV7-2 to TRBJ2-1; 7 bases align to TRBD2. The CDR3 spans 13 residues. Germline V lookup: CDR1 SGHTA, CDR2 FQGNSA. V lost 4 bases and J lost 8; bases outside the gene matches: 5. In DNA, the CDR3 is TGTGCCAGCAGCTCCGGCGGGGGATATGAGCAGTTCTTC. Protein sequence: CASSSGGGYEQFF.

This chain connects TRBV28 to TRBJ2-2, with D possibly matching TRBD2 (6 bases). This CDR3 region has 15 residues. Germline assignment: CDR1 MDHEN and CDR2 SYDVKM. V was cut by 6 bases and J by 0 bases, with 11 bases left in between. CDR3 protein: CASRKTRSNTGELFF. Written as DNA, the CDR3 is TGTGCCAGCAGAAAGACTAGGTCGAACACCGGGGAGCTGTTTTTT.

This clone was detected only once. The V call is TRBV5-1, the J call TRBJ1-5, with D possibly TRBD1 on 6 matching bases. Trimming shortened V by 2 bases and J by 6 bases, and 12 bases separated the two germline ends. Germline values: CDR1 SGHRS, CDR2 YFSETQ. The CDR3 extends over 14 amino acids. The CDR3 DNA is TGCGCCAGCAGCTTCGGGGGGGCGGGTCAGCCCCAGCATTTT. Its protein is CASSFGGAGQPQHF. Full variable domain (outside the CDR3, taken from reference TRBV5-1 and TRBJ1-5): KAGVTQTPRYLIKTRGQQVTLSCSPISGHRSVSWYQQTPGQGLQFLFEYFSETQRNKGNFPGRFSGRQFSNSRSEMNVSTLELGDSALYLCASSFGGAGQPQHFGDGTRLSIL.

The V call is TRBV9, the J call TRBJ1-1; D is unclear. Between the trimmed V and J ends, which lost 3 bases and 1 base, there was a span of 13 bases. Germline lookup yields CDR1 SGDLS and CDR2 YYNGEE. The CDR3 runs to 15 residues. This CDR3 is CASSGAALTNTEAFF. DNA of the CDR3: TGTGCCAGCAGCGGAGCCGCATTAACGAACACTGAAGCTTTCTTT. Full variable domain (outside the CDR3, taken from reference TRBV9 and TRBJ1-1): DSGVTQTPKHLITATGQRVTLRCSPRSGDLSVYWYQQSLDQGLQFLIQYYNGEERAKGNILERFSAQQFPDLHSELNLSSLELGDSALYFCASSGAALTNTEAFFGQGTRLTVV.

This clone was detected once. The chain recombines TRBV6-5 with TRBJ2-7; TRBD2 matches at 7 bases. The trim removed 2 bases at V and 7 bases at J, leaving 5 bases unmatched. Germline V gene data show CDR1 as MNHEY and CDR2 as SVGAGI. This CDR3 has 13 amino acids. The CDR3 DNA sequence: TGTGCCAGCAGTTACGGGGGGGGACGGGAGCAGTACTTC. It encodes CASSYGGGREQYF.

This clone was seen more than once but under ten times. V gene TRBV5-6 combines with J gene TRBJ2-7; D might be TRBD1 (5 bases). This CDR3 is 15 amino acids long. V was trimmed by 6 bases and J by 0 bases, leaving 16 bases between them. Germline V CDR1 and CDR2: SGHDT, YYEEEE. CDR3 nucleotide sequence: TGTGCCAGCACCACCGTAAGGGGCGGCTCCTACGAGCAGTACTTC. Translated: CASTTVRGGSYEQYF.

V gene TRBV6-5 combines with J gene TRBJ1-1; no clear D. The CDR3 is 16 residues long. Germline V gene sequence: CDR1 MNHEY, CDR2 SVGAGI. With 0 bases removed from V and 0 bases from J, the gap between germline ends came to 11 bases. Here the CDR3 DNA reads TGTGCCAGCAGTTACTCGAGCAGTCCCCTGAACACTGAAGCTTTCTTT. This codes for CASSYSSSPLNTEAFF.

The CDR3 DNA reads TGTGCCAGCAGCCCGCCAGGACAGGGTAATAGGGCCGGGGAGCTGTTTTTT. Translated, it gives CASSPPGQGNRAGELFF. V is TRBV11-3 and J is TRBJ2-2; 8 bases are a match to TRBD1. The ends lost 5 bases at V and 6 bases at J; junction bases unmatched: 14. Germline V gene data show CDR1 as SGHNT and CDR2 as YENEEA. CDR3 length equals 17 residues.

The V and J genes are TRBV27 and TRBJ2-5; TRBD2 agrees at 9 bases. The CDR3 covers 15 residues. Germline CDR1 MNHEY, CDR2 SMNVEV (reference sequence). Trimming removed 3 bases from V and 2 bases from J; junction bases left unmatched: 4. The CDR3 DNA reads TGTGCCAGCAGTTTGTTGCGGGGGGGTCAAGAGACCCAGTACTTC. Translation: CASSLLRGGQETQYF.

In nucleotides, the CDR3 is TGCGCCAGCAGCTCTACTAGCGGGGTTTACAATGAGCAGTTCTTC. Its translation: CASSSTSGVYNEQFF. The chain joins TRBV5-1 to TRBJ2-1; 10 bases align to TRBD2. The CDR3 consists of 15 residues. J gave up 4 bases and V 3 bases, and 4 bases lay outside the gene matches. Germline lookup yields CDR1 SGHRS and CDR2 YFSETQ.